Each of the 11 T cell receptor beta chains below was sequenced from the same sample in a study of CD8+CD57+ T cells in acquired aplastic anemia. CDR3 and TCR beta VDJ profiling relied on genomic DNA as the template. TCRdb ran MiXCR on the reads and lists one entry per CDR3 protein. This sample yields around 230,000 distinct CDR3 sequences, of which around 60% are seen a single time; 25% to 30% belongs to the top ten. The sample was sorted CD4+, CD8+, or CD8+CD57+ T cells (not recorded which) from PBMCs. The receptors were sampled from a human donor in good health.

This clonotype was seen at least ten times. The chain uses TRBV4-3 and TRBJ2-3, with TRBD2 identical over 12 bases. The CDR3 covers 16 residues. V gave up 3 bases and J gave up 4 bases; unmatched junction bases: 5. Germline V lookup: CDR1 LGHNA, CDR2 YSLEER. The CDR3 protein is CASSHPTSGGPDTQYF. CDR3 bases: TGCGCCAGCAGCCATCCCACTAGCGGGGGGCCAGATACGCAGTATTTT.

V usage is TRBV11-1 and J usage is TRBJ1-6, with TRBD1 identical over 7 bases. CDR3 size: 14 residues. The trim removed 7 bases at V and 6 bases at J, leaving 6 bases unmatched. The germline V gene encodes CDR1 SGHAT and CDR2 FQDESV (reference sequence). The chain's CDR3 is CASTQTGSNSPLHF. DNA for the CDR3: TGTGCCAGCACCCAGACAGGGTCTAATTCACCCCTCCACTTT.

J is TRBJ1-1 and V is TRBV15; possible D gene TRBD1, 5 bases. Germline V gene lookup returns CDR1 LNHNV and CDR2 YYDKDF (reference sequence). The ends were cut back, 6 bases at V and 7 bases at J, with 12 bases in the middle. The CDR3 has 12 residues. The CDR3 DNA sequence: TGTGCCACCAGGACAGTAGAGGGTGAAGCTTTCTTT. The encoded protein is CATRTVEGEAFF.

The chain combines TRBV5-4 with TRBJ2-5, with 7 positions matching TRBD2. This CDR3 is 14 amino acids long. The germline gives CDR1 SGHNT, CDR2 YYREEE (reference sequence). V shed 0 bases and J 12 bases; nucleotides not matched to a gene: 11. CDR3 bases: TGTGCCAGCAGCTTGGAGCCGGCGGGAGAATGGGAGTACTTC. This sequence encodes CASSLEPAGEWEYF. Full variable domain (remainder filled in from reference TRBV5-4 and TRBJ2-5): ETGVTQSPTHLIKTRGQQVTLRCSSQSGHNTVSWYQQALGQGPQFIFQYYREEENGRGNFPPRFSGLQFPNYSSELNVNALELDDSALYLCASSLEPAGEWEYFGPGTRLLVL.

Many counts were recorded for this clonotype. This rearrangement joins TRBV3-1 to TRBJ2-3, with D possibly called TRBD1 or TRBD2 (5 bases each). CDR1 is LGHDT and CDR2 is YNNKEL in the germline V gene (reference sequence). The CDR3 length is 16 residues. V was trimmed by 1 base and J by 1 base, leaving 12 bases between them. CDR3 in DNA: TGTGCCAGCAGCCAAGTGGGGGATGCTCGCACAGATACGCAGTATTTT. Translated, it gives CASSQVGDARTDTQYF.

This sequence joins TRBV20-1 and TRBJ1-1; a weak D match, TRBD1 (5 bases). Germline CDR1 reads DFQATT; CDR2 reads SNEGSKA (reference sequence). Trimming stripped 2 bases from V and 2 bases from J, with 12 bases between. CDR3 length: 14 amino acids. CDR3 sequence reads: CSARPGSLNTEAFF. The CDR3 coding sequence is TGCAGTGCTAGACCAGGGTCATTAAACACTGAAGCTTTCTTT.

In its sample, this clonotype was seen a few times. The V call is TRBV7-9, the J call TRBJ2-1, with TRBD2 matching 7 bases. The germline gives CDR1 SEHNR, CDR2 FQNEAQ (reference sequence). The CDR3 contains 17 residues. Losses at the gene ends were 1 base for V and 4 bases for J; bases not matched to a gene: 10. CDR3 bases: TGTGCCAGCAGCTTAGATACGTTGCGGGAGATATACAATGAGCAGTTCTTC. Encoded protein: CASSLDTLREIYNEQFF.

Here the CDR3 DNA reads TGTGCCAGCATTAGCGGCAGGGCTATGGATGGCTACACCTTC. Translated: CASISGRAMDGYTF. J is TRBJ1-2 and V is TRBV6-6; the D gene is possibly TRBD1 (5 bases). This CDR3 has 14 residues. Trimming removed 7 bases from V and 6 bases from J, with 18 bases in between. Per germline, CDR1 MNHNY and CDR2 SVGAGI (reference sequence).

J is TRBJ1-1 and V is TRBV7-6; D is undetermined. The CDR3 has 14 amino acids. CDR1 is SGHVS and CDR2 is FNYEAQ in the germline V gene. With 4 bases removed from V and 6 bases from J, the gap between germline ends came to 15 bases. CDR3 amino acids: CASSSTVRHSEAFF. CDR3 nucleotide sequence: TGTGCCAGCAGCTCAACTGTAAGACACTCTGAAGCTTTCTTT.

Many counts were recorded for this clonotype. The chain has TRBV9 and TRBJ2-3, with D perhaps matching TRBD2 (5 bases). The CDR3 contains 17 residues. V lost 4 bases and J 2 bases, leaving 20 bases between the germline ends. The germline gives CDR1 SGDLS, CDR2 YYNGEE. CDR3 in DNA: TGTGCCAGCAGCCGAGATCACACTAGAGCCTTCACAGATACGCAGTATTTT. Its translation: CASSRDHTRAFTDTQYF. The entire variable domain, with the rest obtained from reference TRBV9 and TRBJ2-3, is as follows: DSGVTQTPKHLITATGQRVTLRCSPRSGDLSVYWYQQSLDQGLQFLIQYYNGEERAKGNILERFSAQQFPDLHSELNLSSLELGDSALYFCASSRDHTRAFTDTQYFGPGTRLTVL.

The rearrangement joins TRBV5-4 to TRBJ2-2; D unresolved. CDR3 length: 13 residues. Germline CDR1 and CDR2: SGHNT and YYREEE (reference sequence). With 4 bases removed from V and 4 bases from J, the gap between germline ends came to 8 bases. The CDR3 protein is CASSPKGTGELFF. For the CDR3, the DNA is TGTGCCAGCAGCCCCAAGGGCACCGGGGAGCTGTTTTTT.